Following are 11 T cell receptor beta chains from one sample sequenced in a study of CD8 T cells in Susac syndrome. Random-hexamer reverse transcription was applied to roughly 0.5 to 1 ug RNA. TCRdb analysed the immunoSEQ multiplex PCR reads with MiXCR anew, one entry per CDR3 protein. The data show around 230,000 distinct CDR3 sequences, with approximately 95% seen just once and around 0.099% held by the top ten. Specimen: CD4+ T cells from PBMCs. The receptor set was obtained from a human donor with multiple sclerosis.

This CDR3 reads CASSQVLMQPQHF. Here the CDR3 DNA reads TGTGCCAGCAGCCAGGTTCTCATGCAGCCCCAGCATTTT. The rearrangement uses TRBV2 and TRBJ1-5; D remains unclear. CDR1 and CDR2 from the germline V gene are SNHLY and FYNNEI. This CDR3 has 13 amino acids. Trimming shortened V by 6 bases and J by 7 bases, and 13 bases separated the two germline ends.

The chain joins TRBV19 to TRBJ1-5; D remains unclear. Germline-derived CDR1 and CDR2 are LNHDA and SQIVND (reference sequence). This CDR3 contains 15 residues. V lost 1 base, J lost 8 bases, and 15 bases lay in between. This CDR3 reads CASSIVSAGPKPQHF. The CDR3 DNA reads TGTGCCAGTAGTATAGTTTCGGCAGGACCTAAGCCCCAGCATTTT.

The chain has TRBV20-1 and TRBJ2-7; D is uncertain. CDR1 is DFQATT, CDR2 SNEGSKA, per germline (reference sequence). The CDR3 is 15 residues long. V was clipped by 0 bases and J by 0 bases, with 12 bases between them. As DNA, the CDR3 is TGCAGTGCTAGAGATTCGGAATCAGCCTCCTACGAGCAGTACTTC. It yields the protein CSARDSESASYEQYF.

This chain joins TRBV30 and TRBJ1-5; the D is unclear. Germline V lookup: CDR1 GTSNPN, CDR2 SVGIG (reference sequence). The V gene lost 3 bases and the J gene lost 7 bases, with 10 bases spanning the gap. The CDR3 consists of 12 residues. DNA of the CDR3: TGTGCCTGGAGCCGATCGGAGCAGCCCCAGCATTTT. Translating it yields CAWSRSEQPQHF.

This chain connects TRBV11-2 to TRBJ2-1; 13 positions agree with TRBD2. The germline V gene encodes CDR1 SGHAT and CDR2 FQNNGV. V dropped 2 bases and J dropped 7; count of bases not matched to a gene: 8. CDR3 length: 17 residues. The CDR3 DNA reads TGTGCCAGCAGCTTATATATTCGACTAGCGGGGGGTAATGAGCAGTTCTTC. Residues: CASSLYIRLAGGNEQFF.

The V gene is TRBV29-1, the J gene TRBJ2-1; maybe TRBD1 (5 bases). Germline V lookup: CDR1 SQVTM, CDR2 ANQGSEA. Between the trimmed V and J ends, which lost 6 bases and 3 bases, there was a span of 15 bases. CDR3 length: 14 residues. The CDR3, as DNA: TGCAGCGTCCTTAGGGGCAATTACTACAATGAGCAGTTCTTC. Protein sequence: CSVLRGNYYNEQFF.

The chain joins TRBV20-1 to TRBJ2-1; 11 bases line up with TRBD2. The CDR3 is 16 residues long. V trimming: 6 bases; J trimming: 2 bases; junction bases outside the gene matches: 9. CDR1 and CDR2 (germline): DFQATT, SNEGSKA (reference sequence). The CDR3 sequence: CSAQPPSGRPYNEQFF. The CDR3 coding sequence is TGCAGTGCCCAACCCCCTAGCGGGAGGCCCTACAATGAGCAGTTCTTC.

The chain recombines TRBV10-3 with TRBJ1-2, with D possibly matching TRBD1 (6 bases). The CDR3 has 15 residues. Looked up from germline, CDR1 is ENHRY and CDR2 is SYGVKD. Trimming took 6 bases from V and 0 from J, leaving 14 bases between them. CDR3 region: CAISGGQFSNYGYTF. The CDR3, as DNA: TGTGCCATCAGCGGAGGACAGTTTTCTAACTATGGCTACACCTTC.

The V gene is TRBV7-9, the J gene TRBJ2-5; D is unclear. CDR3 size: 14 residues. V was pared by 1 base and J by 0 bases, with 6 bases between. Germline V CDR1 and CDR2: SEHNR, FQNEAQ (reference sequence). The CDR3 sequence: CASSLGRYQETQYF. CDR3 coding DNA: TGTGCCAGCAGCTTAGGCCGCTACCAAGAGACCCAGTACTTC.

This chain links TRBV27 with TRBJ2-6, with no clear D. Per germline, CDR1 MNHEY and CDR2 SMNVEV (reference sequence). With 9 bases removed from V and 0 bases from J, the gap between germline ends came to 12 bases. The CDR3 is 15 residues long. The CDR3 here is CASSTLFSGANVLTF. The CDR3 region has the DNA TGTGCCAGTTCGACATTATTCTCTGGGGCCAACGTCCTGACTTTC.

The CDR3 DNA is TGTGCCTGGAGTGTATCAGGGGGAACTGAAGCTTTCTTT. The encoded protein is CAWSVSGGTEAFF. The chain uses TRBV30 and TRBJ1-1; 7 bases match TRBD1. Germline CDR1 reads GTSNPN; CDR2 reads SVGIG (reference sequence). V trimming: 0 bases; J trimming: 5 bases; junction bases outside the gene matches: 3. This CDR3 region has 13 residues.